These T cell receptor beta chains were read from a single sample in a study of early T cells in non-severe SARS-CoV-2 infection. Each CDR3 protein is one row after TCRdb ran MiXCR on the 5' RACE reads. This sample yields roughly 100,000 distinct CDR3 sequences, of which about 12% are seen a single time; under 4.5% belongs to the top ten. The sample was whole blood, taken at baseline. These receptors all come from an adult who was a healthcare worker with PCR-confirmed SARS-CoV-2 infection or an uninfected control (not recorded which). Each CDR3 is given with its conserved first and last residue. A D gene is named only where the DNA matches it firmly. Clone size is given for some rows only: seen once, a few or many times, or a class if the clone is expanded.

j_gene: TRBJ2-3; d_gene: .; v_gene: TRBV6-5; abundance: .; len: 12; CDR3nt: TGTGCCAGTGGATACGTCGGAGATACGCAGTATTTT; CDR3aa: CASGYVGDTQYF
j_gene: TRBJ2-7; d_gene: TRBD2; v_gene: TRBV3-1; abundance: .; len: 18; CDR3nt: TGTGCCAGCAGCCAGGGTTTTAGGACTAGCGGAAGCTCCTACGAGCAGTACTTC; CDR3aa: CASSQGFRTSGSSYEQYF
j_gene: TRBJ1-2; d_gene: .; v_gene: TRBV4-2; abundance: .; len: 14; CDR3nt: TGTGCCAGCAGCCAAGATGGAGGGAACTATGGCTACACCTTC; CDR3aa: CASSQDGGNYGYTF
j_gene: TRBJ1-2; d_gene: .; v_gene: TRBV12-3/TRBV12-4; abundance: few; len: 13; CDR3nt: TGTGCCAGCAGTTTATCAGGGGCGCGGGGCTACACCTTC; CDR3aa: CASSLSGARGYTF
j_gene: TRBJ2-2; d_gene: TRBD1; v_gene: TRBV18; abundance: .; len: 15; CDR3nt: TGTGCCAGCTCACCTCAGGGACAGCCCACCGGGGAGCTGTTTTTT; CDR3aa: CASSPQGQPTGELFF
j_gene: TRBJ2-3; d_gene: TRBD1; v_gene: TRBV7-9; abundance: .; len: 18; CDR3nt: TGTGCCAGCAGCCCAGGACAGGGTCTACCATCTAGCACAGATACGCAGTATTTT; CDR3aa: CASSPGQGLPSSTDTQYF
j_gene: TRBJ2-3; d_gene: .; v_gene: TRBV6-4; abundance: few; len: 10; CDR3nt: TGTGCCAGCAAGAGTGATACGCAGTATTTT; CDR3aa: CASKSDTQYF
j_gene: TRBJ2-5; d_gene: TRBD2; v_gene: TRBV6-5; abundance: few; len: 14; CDR3nt: TGTGCCAGCAGTTACGGGGGGGAGCCTGAGACCCAGTACTTC; CDR3aa: CASSYGGEPETQYF
j_gene: TRBJ1-2; d_gene: TRBD1; v_gene: TRBV9; abundance: few; len: 17; CDR3nt: TGTGCCAGCAGCGTAGCCGACAGGGGATACGGTTACGATGGCTACACCTTC; CDR3aa: CASSVADRGYGYDGYTF
j_gene: TRBJ2-1; d_gene: .; v_gene: TRBV7-3; abundance: few; len: 13; CDR3nt: TGTGCCAGCAGCTCCCTAGGGCCGGATGAGCAGTTCTTC; CDR3aa: CASSSLGPDEQFF
j_gene: TRBJ2-7; d_gene: .; v_gene: TRBV6-2/TRBV6-3; abundance: few; len: 14; CDR3nt: TGTGCCAGCAGTAATAGTGACAGGCCCTACGAGCAGTACTTC; CDR3aa: CASSNSDRPYEQYF
j_gene: TRBJ2-7; d_gene: .; v_gene: TRBV12-3/TRBV12-4; abundance: many; len: 16; CDR3nt: TGTGCCAGCAGTTTGGCTGGGCGACTGCCATGGGGCGAGCAGTACTTC; CDR3aa: CASSLAGRLPWGEQYF
j_gene: TRBJ2-1; d_gene: TRBD2; v_gene: TRBV5-1; abundance: .; len: 17; CDR3nt: TGCGCCAGTGGAAACCCGGTAGGGACTAGCGGTTACAATGAGCAGTTCTTC; CDR3aa: CASGNPVGTSGYNEQFF
j_gene: TRBJ2-4; d_gene: .; v_gene: TRBV7-8; abundance: many; len: 14; CDR3nt: TGTGCCAGCAGCTTAGGAGGGGGGGGAAACATTCAGTACTTC; CDR3aa: CASSLGGGGNIQYF
j_gene: TRBJ1-1; d_gene: .; v_gene: TRBV7-6; abundance: .; len: 12; CDR3nt: TGTGCCAGCAGCTTACTCCGCACTGAAGCTTTCTTT; CDR3aa: CASSLLRTEAFF
j_gene: TRBJ2-1; d_gene: TRBD1; v_gene: TRBV7-9; abundance: .; len: 18; CDR3nt: TGTGCCAGCAGCTCGGGTCTCACAGGGGGCGCATCCTACAATGAGCAGTTCTTC; CDR3aa: CASSSGLTGGASYNEQFF
j_gene: TRBJ2-7; d_gene: TRBD2; v_gene: TRBV5-1; abundance: few; len: 15; CDR3nt: TGCGCCAGCAGCTCCTCGGGACTAGCGATATACGAGCAGTACTTC; CDR3aa: CASSSSGLAIYEQYF
j_gene: TRBJ2-7; d_gene: TRBD1; v_gene: TRBV28; abundance: few; len: 15; CDR3nt: TGTGCCAGCAGAGTTAAGACAGGGGGCAGCTACGAGCAGTACTTC; CDR3aa: CASRVKTGGSYEQYF
j_gene: TRBJ1-5; d_gene: .; v_gene: TRBV24-1; abundance: few; len: 14; CDR3nt: TGTGCCACCAGTGAGGAGGGGCCTAATCAGCCCCAGCATTTT; CDR3aa: CATSEEGPNQPQHF
j_gene: TRBJ1-4; d_gene: TRBD1; v_gene: TRBV12-3/TRBV12-4; abundance: few; len: 15; CDR3nt: TGTGCCAGCAGTCTCACAGGGGTGCGCGCGTTGAAACTGTTTTTT; CDR3aa: CASSLTGVRALKLFF
j_gene: TRBJ2-5; d_gene: .; v_gene: TRBV20-1; abundance: .; len: 15; CDR3nt: TGCAGTGCTAGGGCGGGACTTGGGGACCAAGAGACCCAGTACTTC; CDR3aa: CSARAGLGDQETQYF
j_gene: TRBJ1-1; d_gene: TRBD1; v_gene: TRBV20-1; abundance: .; len: 15; CDR3nt: TGCAGTGCTAGAGAACAGGGGGTGCTGAACACTGAAGCTTTCTTT; CDR3aa: CSAREQGVLNTEAFF
j_gene: TRBJ1-5; d_gene: .; v_gene: TRBV2; abundance: few; len: 13; CDR3nt: TGTGCCAGCATGCCGGATAGCAATCAGCCCCAGCATTTT; CDR3aa: CASMPDSNQPQHF
j_gene: TRBJ2-1; d_gene: TRBD2; v_gene: TRBV2; abundance: many; len: 16; CDR3nt: TGTGCCAGCAGTGAACTGCTACTAGCGGTATACAATGAGCAGTTCTTC; CDR3aa: CASSELLLAVYNEQFF
j_gene: TRBJ2-1; d_gene: TRBD2; v_gene: TRBV7-6; abundance: few; len: 17; CDR3nt: TGTGCCAGCAGCTTAACTCCCGGGACTAGCGGTTACAATGAGCAGTTCTTC; CDR3aa: CASSLTPGTSGYNEQFF
j_gene: TRBJ2-7; d_gene: TRBD1; v_gene: TRBV12-3/TRBV12-4; abundance: .; len: 14; CDR3nt: TGTGCCAGCAGGGGGACAGGGATAGGCTACGAGCAGTACTTC; CDR3aa: CASRGTGIGYEQYF
j_gene: TRBJ2-3; d_gene: TRBD2; v_gene: TRBV5-1; abundance: few; len: 18; CDR3nt: TGCGCCAGCAGCTTGGGAATCCGACTAGCGGGAGGGACAGATACGCAGTATTTT; CDR3aa: CASSLGIRLAGGTDTQYF
j_gene: TRBJ2-6; d_gene: TRBD1; v_gene: TRBV29-1; abundance: few; len: 15; CDR3nt: TGCAGCGTCACAGGGGGCCAAGCTGGGGCCAACGTCCTGACTTTC; CDR3aa: CSVTGGQAGANVLTF
j_gene: TRBJ2-2; d_gene: TRBD2; v_gene: TRBV30; abundance: few; len: 17; CDR3nt: TGTGCCTGGCAGGCTGTTAGCGGGAGGGCCGCCACCGGGGAGCTGTTTTTT; CDR3aa: CAWQAVSGRAATGELFF
j_gene: TRBJ1-2; d_gene: .; v_gene: TRBV4-2; abundance: medium-sized; len: 15; CDR3nt: TGTGCCAGCAGCCAAGACAGCGCCAAAAACTATGGCTACACCTTC; CDR3aa: CASSQDSAKNYGYTF
j_gene: TRBJ2-1; d_gene: .; v_gene: TRBV5-1; abundance: few; len: 12; CDR3nt: TGCGCCAGCAGCCCAGCCGGCAATGAGCAGTTCTTC; CDR3aa: CASSPAGNEQFF
j_gene: TRBJ2-3; d_gene: .; v_gene: TRBV9; abundance: many; len: 15; CDR3nt: TGTGCCAGCAGCGTTTCCAGCGGGAGCACAGATACGCAGTATTTT; CDR3aa: CASSVSSGSTDTQYF
j_gene: TRBJ1-2; d_gene: .; v_gene: TRBV12-3/TRBV12-4; abundance: few; len: 13; CDR3nt: TGTGCCAGCAGAAAACAAACCCTCCTTGGCTACACCTTC; CDR3aa: CASRKQTLLGYTF
j_gene: TRBJ2-7; d_gene: TRBD2; v_gene: TRBV7-9; abundance: many; len: 14; CDR3nt: TGTGCCAGCAGCCAAGCGGGAGGGAGGAACGAGCAGTACTTC; CDR3aa: CASSQAGGRNEQYF
j_gene: TRBJ1-4; d_gene: .; v_gene: TRBV6-2/TRBV6-3; abundance: few; len: 15; CDR3nt: TGTGCCAGCAGTACCCCAGATGCAACTAATGAAAAACTGTTTTTT; CDR3aa: CASSTPDATNEKLFF
j_gene: TRBJ1-2; d_gene: .; v_gene: TRBV6-4; abundance: few; len: 16; CDR3nt: TGTGCCAGCAGTGACGAGTATCGGGGAGATAACTATGGCTACACCTTC; CDR3aa: CASSDEYRGDNYGYTF
j_gene: TRBJ1-2; d_gene: .; v_gene: TRBV14; abundance: many; len: 13; CDR3nt: TGTGCCAGCAGCCAAGATTATAGGAATGGCTACACCTTC; CDR3aa: CASSQDYRNGYTF
j_gene: TRBJ1-3; d_gene: TRBD1; v_gene: TRBV18; abundance: .; len: 16; CDR3nt: TGTGCCAGCTCACTCCCCGACAGGGACTCTGGAAACACCATATATTTT; CDR3aa: CASSLPDRDSGNTIYF
j_gene: TRBJ2-2; d_gene: .; v_gene: TRBV9; abundance: .; len: 13; CDR3nt: TGTGCCAGCAGCACTCAAAACACCGGGGAGCTGTTTTTT; CDR3aa: CASSTQNTGELFF
j_gene: TRBJ1-4; d_gene: .; v_gene: TRBV25-1; abundance: .; len: 17; CDR3nt: TGTGCCAGCAGTGAAGCCAGGGGACGGCTGACTAATGAAAAACTGTTTTTT; CDR3aa: CASSEARGRLTNEKLFF
j_gene: TRBJ2-7; d_gene: .; v_gene: TRBV6-2/TRBV6-3; abundance: .; len: 16; CDR3nt: TGTGCCAGCAGTTCCTCCTGGACTCCCCAGGACTACGAGCAGTACTTC; CDR3aa: CASSSSWTPQDYEQYF
j_gene: TRBJ2-1; d_gene: TRBD2; v_gene: TRBV6-4; abundance: many; len: 15; CDR3nt: TGTGCCAGCACAGGGCTAGCGGGAGGGCCAGATGAGCAGTTCTTC; CDR3aa: CASTGLAGGPDEQFF
j_gene: TRBJ2-1; d_gene: .; v_gene: TRBV7-6; abundance: .; len: 14; CDR3nt: TGTGCCAGCAGCAAGGGGGGGTCCTACAATGAGCAGTTCTTC; CDR3aa: CASSKGGSYNEQFF
j_gene: TRBJ2-7; d_gene: .; v_gene: TRBV7-3; abundance: .; len: 15; CDR3nt: TGTGCCAGCAGCCCGATGGCGGGGCCCTCCTACGAGCAGTACTTC; CDR3aa: CASSPMAGPSYEQYF
j_gene: TRBJ2-3; d_gene: TRBD2; v_gene: TRBV10-3; abundance: many; len: 16; CDR3nt: TGTGCCATCAGAACCGGGACTAGCGGGGAGACAGATACGCAGTATTTT; CDR3aa: CAIRTGTSGETDTQYF
j_gene: TRBJ1-4; d_gene: .; v_gene: TRBV6-6; abundance: many; len: 14; CDR3nt: TGTGCCTGCGGGGGGCAGTCCGATGGTGAAAAACTGTTTTTT; CDR3aa: CACGGQSDGEKLFF
j_gene: TRBJ1-1; d_gene: .; v_gene: TRBV12-3/TRBV12-4; abundance: many; len: 14; CDR3nt: TGTGCCAGCACCCTGCGGCGGGGGAGAACTGAAGCTTTCTTT; CDR3aa: CASTLRRGRTEAFF
j_gene: TRBJ2-5; d_gene: TRBD2; v_gene: TRBV19; abundance: .; len: 17; CDR3nt: TGTGCCAGTAGTGGAACCAGACTAGCGGGAGGGCGTGAGACCCAGTACTTC; CDR3aa: CASSGTRLAGGRETQYF
j_gene: TRBJ2-2; d_gene: TRBD1; v_gene: TRBV19; abundance: .; len: 16; CDR3nt: TGTGCCAGTATCCCAACCGGGGCGAAAGGGGGCCGGGAGCTGTTTTTT; CDR3aa: CASIPTGAKGGRELFF
j_gene: TRBJ2-7; d_gene: .; v_gene: TRBV30; abundance: many; len: 13; CDR3nt: TGTGCCTGGAGTGTGAATGGGCCCGCCGAGCAGTACTTC; CDR3aa: CAWSVNGPAEQYF
j_gene: TRBJ2-1; d_gene: TRBD2; v_gene: TRBV12-3/TRBV12-4; abundance: few; len: 14; CDR3nt: TGTGCCAGCAGTTTTGCGGGAGGGCCCTATGAGCAGTTCTTC; CDR3aa: CASSFAGGPYEQFF
j_gene: TRBJ2-3; d_gene: TRBD2; v_gene: TRBV7-9; abundance: few; len: 17; CDR3nt: TGTGCCAGCAGCTGGACTAGCGGGAGGGCCCGGGAAGATACGCAGTATTTT; CDR3aa: CASSWTSGRAREDTQYF
j_gene: TRBJ2-2; d_gene: .; v_gene: TRBV11-2; abundance: .; len: 14; CDR3nt: TGTGCCAGCAGCCCCCGGGAAAGCCCCGGGGAGCTGTTTTTT; CDR3aa: CASSPRESPGELFF
j_gene: TRBJ2-7; d_gene: .; v_gene: TRBV27; abundance: many; len: 15; CDR3nt: TGTGCCAGCAGTTTCCAGGGGAGTTACTCCTACGAGCAGTACTTC; CDR3aa: CASSFQGSYSYEQYF
j_gene: TRBJ2-1; d_gene: TRBD2; v_gene: TRBV20-1; abundance: .; len: 13; CDR3nt: TGCAGTGCCTCGCCGGGACTAGCGAATGAGCAGTTCTTC; CDR3aa: CSASPGLANEQFF
j_gene: TRBJ1-1; d_gene: .; v_gene: TRBV2; abundance: .; len: 16; CDR3nt: TGTGCCAGCAGTGAAGCGCTTGGGGCGGAGAACACTGAAGCTTTCTTT; CDR3aa: CASSEALGAENTEAFF
j_gene: TRBJ2-1; d_gene: TRBD1; v_gene: TRBV12-3/TRBV12-4; abundance: few; len: 18; CDR3nt: TGTGCCAGCTCCAGGGTCCAGGGGGCGCGCCGCTCCTACAATGAGCAGTTCTTC; CDR3aa: CASSRVQGARRSYNEQFF
j_gene: TRBJ2-2; d_gene: .; v_gene: TRBV10-3; abundance: .; len: 11; CDR3nt: TGTGCCACCGGGACCACCGGGGAGCTGTTTTTT; CDR3aa: CATGTTGELFF
j_gene: TRBJ2-7; d_gene: .; v_gene: TRBV7-3; abundance: .; len: 13; CDR3nt: TGTGCCAGCAGCCAACCGGGCTCCCCTTTGCAGTACTTC; CDR3aa: CASSQPGSPLQYF